Here is one T cell receptor (beta chain) with its context. Its specificity is not known. Per germline, CDR1 LNHDA and CDR2 SQIVND (reference sequence). The CDR3 runs to 14 residues. Trimming pared 11 bases from V and 6 bases from J, leaving 20 bases between. The data were produced by immunoSEQ multiplex PCR, yet TCRdb's version contains in-frame clones alone and is incomplete. Seen here are 90,000 to 120,000 clones, about 86% observed once, and the top ten hold under 4%. The record originates from a study of T cell responses to AZD1222 COVID-19 vaccine. Study summary: Some second doses came at about 4 weeks and others at about 12 weeks; these were pooled.

Notes on the study in general: CD4 TCRs linked to vaccination spanned spike, dominating at 160-218 and 743-854.

This TCR was recovered from an adult in good health. The gene calls are TRBV19 and TRBJ1-5; unclear D gene. Sequencing used peripheral blood, obtained on day 0 of AZD1222 vaccination. Here the CDR3 DNA reads TGTGCCGGTGGAGGAGCAGGACGCGTTCAGCCCCAGCATTTT. Its translation: CAGGGAGRVQPQHF.